This T cell receptor (beta chain) is from a study of blood T cell repertoires in COVID-19. Study-wide background: Sites in the United States, Italy and Spain provided acute and convalescent COVID-19 samples.

After removal of 1 base from V and 1 base from J, the junction contained 9 bases not matched to a gene. The CDR3 has 17 amino acids. Germline V CDR1 and CDR2: SGHRS, YFSETQ. As handled by the study authors: Estimation of nucleated cell counts relied on the amplification of reference gene primers. TCRdb's table, derived via immunoSEQ multiplex PCR, lists solely in-frame clones and lacks some. V and J calls plus clone size are reproduced from that table; the DNA served to infer D and trimming. Of 350,000 to 550,000 clones in the sample, approximately 90% are singletons; the top ten hold approximately 2%. Adults between about 18 and 89 years of age took part from about 24 US areas. Participant-reported clinical history was the basis for cohort assignment.

Sequencing was carried out using PBMCs or T cells enriched from blood (not recorded which). V usage is TRBV5-1 and J usage is TRBJ2-7; 9 bases are shared with TRBD2. The sequence was obtained from a woman between 18 and 29 years old with acute COVID-19. CDR3 residues: CASSLRKSGGKSYEQYF. CDR3 sequence (DNA): TGCGCCAGCAGCTTGAGAAAGAGCGGGGGGAAATCCTACGAGCAGTACTTC. Combining the CDR3 with reference TRBV5-1 and TRBJ2-7 gives the whole variable domain KAGVTQTPRYLIKTRGQQVTLSCSPISGHRSVSWYQQTPGQGLQFLFEYFSETQRNKGNFPGRFSGRQFSNSRSEMNVSTLELGDSALYLCASSLRKSGGKSYEQYFGPGTRLTVT.